This is a list of T cell receptor beta chains from one sample in a study of blood T cell repertoires in COVID-19. The protocol was immunoSEQ multiplex PCR, while the TCRdb copy is restricted to in-frame clones and leaves out a portion. The sample lists approximately 46,000 clones, 86% occurring once. Sequenced: peripheral blood. The source of these receptors is a human donor in a cohort sampled during active COVID-19. CDR3s include the opening cysteine and the closing phenylalanine or tryptophan. A D gene is named only where the DNA matches it firmly. Not every row has a clone size; where given, it reads once, few, many or a size class.

v_gene	d_gene	j_gene	abundance	CDR3nt	CDR3aa
TRBV6-5	TRBD2	TRBJ2-3	.	TGTGCCAGCGGAGCGGGGGGGCCTGGCACAGATACGCAGTATTTT	CASGAGGPGTDTQYF
TRBV7-9	TRBD1	TRBJ2-7	.	TGTGCCAGCAGCTTAGCGGGACAGGGGATATACGAGCAGTACTTC	CASSLAGQGIYEQYF
TRBV2	.	TRBJ1-5	.	TGTGCCAGCAGTGACCCGGGGGGGTTTGACAATCAGCCCCAGCATTTT	CASSDPGGFDNQPQHF
TRBV9	TRBD1	TRBJ2-7	.	TGTGCCAGCAGCGAGAACGGACAGGACTACGAGCAGTACTTC	CASSENGQDYEQYF
TRBV7-8	.	TRBJ2-5	.	TGTGCCAGCAGCTCGTTAGGGGGAGGGGAGACCCAGTACTTC	CASSSLGGGETQYF
TRBV10-1	TRBD2	TRBJ2-5	.	TGCGCCAGCAGTGAGTCAACTAGCGGGAGCGGGACCCAGTACTTC	CASSESTSGSGTQYF
TRBV7-2	.	TRBJ2-1	.	TGTGCCAGCAGCTCCCGGTCGAGCGGGTCCTACAATGAGCAGTTCTTC	CASSSRSSGSYNEQFF
TRBV28	.	TRBJ2-3	.	TGTGCCAGCAGTATTCGGACATTCACAGATACGCAGTATTTT	CASSIRTFTDTQYF
TRBV10-3	TRBD2	TRBJ2-5	.	TGTGCCATCAGGAGTGCCCCGCCGGGACTAGCGGGGGGGCTGACTGAGACCCAGTACTTC	CAIRSAPPGLAGGLTETQYF
TRBV5-1	TRBD1	TRBJ2-1	.	TGCGCCAGCAGCCCCTTGACAGGGCCCCATGAGCAGTTCTTC	CASSPLTGPHEQFF
TRBV18	TRBD1	TRBJ1-1	few	TGTGCCAGCTCCAAGACGGACAGGGACGCTGAAGCTTTCTTT	CASSKTDRDAEAFF
TRBV14	TRBD2	TRBJ2-7	once	TGTGCCAGCAGCCCTAGTAGCGGGACGCCCTACGAGCAGTACTTC	CASSPSSGTPYEQYF
TRBV19	.	TRBJ1-1	.	TGTGCCAGTAGTATGCGGCTTCTCCAGGGAGGGAACACTGAAGCTTTCTTT	CASSMRLLQGGNTEAFF
TRBV2	.	TRBJ2-5	.	TGTGCCAGCAGCCGGGACATTCAAGAGACCCAGTACTTC	CASSRDIQETQYF
TRBV5-4	TRBD1	TRBJ2-1	.	TGTGCCAGCAGCTCCGACGGGACAGGGCACCCTGAGCAGTTCTTC	CASSSDGTGHPEQFF
TRBV6-4	.	TRBJ2-7	.	TGTGCCAGCAGTGAAAAGGGTTCTTCGGGAGAGCAGTACTTC	CASSEKGSSGEQYF
TRBV4-1	.	TRBJ1-2	.	TGCGCCAGCAAGCTCGCACCGAACCACTATGGCTACACCTTC	CASKLAPNHYGYTF
TRBV6-5	TRBD1	TRBJ1-1	.	TGTGCCAGCAGTTCGGGGACAGGGAGGATGAACACTGAAGCTTTCTTT	CASSSGTGRMNTEAFF
TRBV2	.	TRBJ1-5	.	TGTGCCAGCAGTGAGGGGCAGGTTGGCAATCAGCCCCAGCATTTT	CASSEGQVGNQPQHF
TRBV12-5	.	TRBJ2-2	.	TGTGCTAGTGGTTTAGATTTGGCTAGCGTTAATACCGGGGAGCTGTTTTTT	CASGLDLASVNTGELFF
TRBV12-5	.	TRBJ2-2	.	TGTGCTAGTGGCCGGGATTGGACCGGGGAGCTGTTTTTT	CASGRDWTGELFF
TRBV20-1	TRBD1	TRBJ2-3	.	TGCAGTGCTAGTCCAGGGGGATTTAAAATGGGCACAGATACGCAGTATTTT	CSASPGGFKMGTDTQYF
TRBV5-3	.	TRBJ1-4	few	TGTGCCAGAAGGGGGGGTGGCCCAACTAATGAAAAACTGTTTTTT	CARRGGGPTNEKLFF
TRBV2	.	TRBJ1-4	once	TGTGCCAGCAGTGGACCGGGGGTGAATGAAAAACTGTTTTTT	CASSGPGVNEKLFF
TRBV10-2	.	TRBJ2-7	few	TGCGCCAGCAGTGAGAGAGACTACGAGCAGTACTTC	CASSERDYEQYF
TRBV7-2	TRBD1	TRBJ1-4	.	TGTGCCAGCAGCGCCGGGACAGGACGGGAAAAACTGTTTTTT	CASSAGTGREKLFF
TRBV5-5	.	TRBJ2-7	.	TGTGCCAGCACAAGAGGGCCAATTACCTACGAGCAGTACTTC	CASTRGPITYEQYF
TRBV5-5	TRBD2	TRBJ2-3	once	TGTGCCAGCAGCCGTTACTCAGCGGGAGGCACAGATACGCAGTATTTT	CASSRYSAGGTDTQYF
TRBV7-9	TRBD2	TRBJ2-1	.	TGTGCCAGCAGCTTAGGGGAGGGGAAGGTTCTGGATGAGCAGTTCTTC	CASSLGEGKVLDEQFF
TRBV7-6	TRBD2	TRBJ2-1	.	TGTGCCAGCAGCCAGGGACTAGCGGGGACCAAACTATCCTACAATGAGCAGTTCTTC	CASSQGLAGTKLSYNEQFF
TRBV10-2	.	TRBJ2-5	.	TGCGCCAGCGGGGGGACAGAAGAGACCCAGTACTTC	CASGGTEETQYF
TRBV29-1	.	TRBJ1-1	.	TGCAGCGTTCGCCCGGGGGACACTGAAGCTTTCTTT	CSVRPGDTEAFF
TRBV12-3/TRBV12-4	.	TRBJ1-2	.	TGTGCCAGCAGCCGAGGGTCCTATGGCTACACCTTC	CASSRGSYGYTF
TRBV19	.	TRBJ2-1	.	TGTGCCAGTAGTCAGGACGGGGGGCTTCGGTACAATGAGCAGTTCTTC	CASSQDGGLRYNEQFF
TRBV14	.	TRBJ1-4	.	TGTGCCAGCAGCCAAGGACAGCAGTACGGAAAACTGTTTTTT	CASSQGQQYGKLFF
TRBV6-5	TRBD1	TRBJ2-6	.	TGTGCCAGCAGTTACTCTGGACAGGCCGGGGCCAACGTCCTGACTTTC	CASSYSGQAGANVLTF
TRBV27	TRBD1	TRBJ2-7	once	TGTGCCAGCAAAGGGACAGGGGCACACGAGCAGTACTTC	CASKGTGAHEQYF
TRBV9	TRBD1	TRBJ2-3	.	TGTGCCAGCAGCGTAGAGGGGGGACAGGTCGCAGATACGCAGTATTTT	CASSVEGGQVADTQYF
TRBV5-1	TRBD2	TRBJ2-3	once	TGCGCCAGCAGCTTGGGAATGGCTAGCGGGAGCTCAGATACGCAGTATTTT	CASSLGMASGSSDTQYF
TRBV10-1	TRBD2	TRBJ2-1	.	TGCGCCAGCAGTGATCTAGCGGGCCACAATGAGCAGTTCTTC	CASSDLAGHNEQFF
TRBV27	.	TRBJ2-7	.	TGTGCCAGCAGTCGGGGGGCCGGCACATTGGACTCCTACGAGCAGTACTTC	CASSRGAGTLDSYEQYF
TRBV11-3	.	TRBJ2-2	.	TGTGCCAGCAGAATAGCGAACACCGGGGAGCTGTTTTTT	CASRIANTGELFF